This T cell receptor beta chain was profiled in a study of CD8 T cells in ankylosing spondylitis. Study results and caveats: Disease-linked clones bore a CD8+ phenotype, appearing relatively rarely in peripheral blood. What seemed typical of ankylosing spondylitis blood was a TCR beta motif built from under 10 highly homologous variants. Within matched ankylosing spondylitis synovial fluid, disease-linked clones were reportedly significantly enriched.

Germline values: CDR1 SGDLS, CDR2 YYNGEE. This CDR3 comprises 13 residues. Trimming shortened V by 0 bases and J by 2 bases, and 6 bases separated the two germline ends. This clonotype was seen only a few times. As yet, its antigen is unknown. Construction of TCR beta libraries was performed using quantitative 5'-RACE with molecular barcodes. TCRdb used MiXCR to reprocess the 5' RACE reads, holding one entry per CDR3 protein. The sample has approximately 150,000 distinct CDR3 sequences, around a tenth seen once; the top ten hold about 15%. The sample was blood, either unsorted or a sorted T cell fraction (not recorded which). The chain is built from TRBV9 and TRBJ2-7, with no clear D. The TCR comes from a female donor with ankylosing spondylitis or in good health (not recorded which). CDR3 in amino acids: CASSVGSAYEQYF. The CDR3 bases are TGTGCCAGCAGCGTAGGCTCTGCCTACGAGCAGTACTTC. Supplemented by reference TRBV9 and TRBJ2-7, the full variable domain reads DSGVTQTPKHLITATGQRVTLRCSPRSGDLSVYWYQQSLDQGLQFLIQYYNGEERAKGNILERFSAQQFPDLHSELNLSSLELGDSALYFCASSVGSAYEQYFGPGTRLTVT.